The 2 T cell receptor beta chains presented below share a single source sample, sequenced in a study of blood T cells in healthy people across ages (dated by TCRdb to between 2014 and 2017). The protocol used for the library was 5' RACE. The sequencer was an Illumina HiSeq 2500. A second PCR of roughly 7 to 11 cycles was performed with a sample-barcoded 5' primer and a J-beta primer mix. In-frame beta chains were kept once TCRdb had trimmed the public reads at Q25 with fastp and called clones with MiXCR. Under each unique CDR3 protein, matching rows form one entry showing the most common genes and DNA. Here the sample has around 1,600,000 distinct CDR3 sequences; 40% to 45% occur a single time. Of the sample, roughly 3.7% is held by the ten largest clones. Sequenced sample: blood. The receptors originated from a woman aged 18-35 years in good health.

The genes are TRBV7-9 and TRBJ1-2; no clear D. Germline V gene sequence: CDR1 SEHNR, CDR2 FQNEAQ (reference sequence). Trimming stripped 3 bases from V and 0 bases from J, with 11 bases between. This CDR3 has 15 residues. The CDR3: CASSFVVVTNYGYTF. The CDR3 nucleotides are TGTGCCAGCAGCTTTGTAGTTGTTACTAACTATGGCTACACCTTC.

The CDR3 loop reads CASSLRLHPSNEQYF. CDR3 in DNA: TGTGCCAGCAGCCTTAGATTACACCCGAGCAATGAGCAGTACTTC. The V call is TRBV13, the J call TRBJ2-7; D gene unclear. The CDR3 has 15 residues. Germline CDR1 PRHDT, CDR2 FYEKMQ (reference sequence). V was cut by 5 bases and J by 7 bases, with 21 bases left in between.